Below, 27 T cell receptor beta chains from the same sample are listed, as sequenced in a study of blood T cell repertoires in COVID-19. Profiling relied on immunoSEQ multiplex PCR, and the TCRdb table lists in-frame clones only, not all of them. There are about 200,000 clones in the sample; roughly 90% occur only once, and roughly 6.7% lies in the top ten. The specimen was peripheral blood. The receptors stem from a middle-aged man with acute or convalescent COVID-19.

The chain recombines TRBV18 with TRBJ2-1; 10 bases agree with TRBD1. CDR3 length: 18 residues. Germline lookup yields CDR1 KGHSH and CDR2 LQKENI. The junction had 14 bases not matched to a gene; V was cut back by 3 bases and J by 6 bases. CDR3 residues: CASSPNRAGTGAANEQFF. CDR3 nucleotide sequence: TGTGCCAGCTCACCCAATAGAGCCGGGACAGGGGCGGCCAATGAGCAGTTCTTC.

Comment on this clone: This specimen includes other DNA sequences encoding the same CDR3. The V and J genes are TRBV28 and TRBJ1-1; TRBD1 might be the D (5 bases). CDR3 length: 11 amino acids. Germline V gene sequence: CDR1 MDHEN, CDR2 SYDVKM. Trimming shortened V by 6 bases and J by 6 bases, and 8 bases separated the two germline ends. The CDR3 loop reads CASRGRPEAFF. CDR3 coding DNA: TGTGCCAGCAGGGGGCGGCCTGAAGCTTTCTTT.

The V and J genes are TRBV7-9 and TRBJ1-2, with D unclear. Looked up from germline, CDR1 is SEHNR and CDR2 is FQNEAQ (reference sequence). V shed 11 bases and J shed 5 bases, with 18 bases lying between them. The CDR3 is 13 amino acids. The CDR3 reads CAPPPQAYYGYTF. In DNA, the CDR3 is TGTGCCCCCCCGCCCCAGGCATATTATGGCTACACCTTC.

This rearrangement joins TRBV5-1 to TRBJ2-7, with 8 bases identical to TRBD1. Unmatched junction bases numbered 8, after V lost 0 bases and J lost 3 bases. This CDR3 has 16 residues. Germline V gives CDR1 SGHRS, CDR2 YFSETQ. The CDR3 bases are TGCGCCAGCAGCTTGGCCCGGGCAGGGGGCGGCTACGAGCAGTACTTC. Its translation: CASSLARAGGGYEQYF.

Here the CDR3 reads CASSRGGLNEQFF. CDR3 coding DNA: TGCGCCAGCAGCCGGGGGGGGCTTAATGAGCAGTTCTTC. The chain couples TRBV4-1 to TRBJ2-1, with D possibly TRBD2 on 7 matching bases. The CDR3 is 13 residues long. In germline, CDR1 is MGHRA, CDR2 YSYEKL. V lost 4 bases and J 7 bases, leaving 11 bases between the germline ends.

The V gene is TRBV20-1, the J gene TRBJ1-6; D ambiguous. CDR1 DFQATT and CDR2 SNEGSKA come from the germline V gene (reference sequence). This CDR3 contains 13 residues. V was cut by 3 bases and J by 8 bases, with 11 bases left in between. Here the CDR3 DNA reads TGCAGTGCTAGTTCGGGGAGGGATTCACCCCTCCACTTT. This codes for CSASSGRDSPLHF.

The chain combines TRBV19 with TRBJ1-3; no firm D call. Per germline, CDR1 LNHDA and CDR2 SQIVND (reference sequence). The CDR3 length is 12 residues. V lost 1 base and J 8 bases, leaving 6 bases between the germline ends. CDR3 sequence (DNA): TGTGCCAGTAGTATAGGGTCGGACACCATATATTTT. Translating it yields CASSIGSDTIYF.

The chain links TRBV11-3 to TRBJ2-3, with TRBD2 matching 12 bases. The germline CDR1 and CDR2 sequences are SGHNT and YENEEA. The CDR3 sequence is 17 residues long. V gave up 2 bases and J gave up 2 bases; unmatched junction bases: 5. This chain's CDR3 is CASSLTLAGGSTDTQYF. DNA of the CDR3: TGTGCCAGCAGCTTAACACTAGCGGGGGGCTCCACAGATACGCAGTATTTT.

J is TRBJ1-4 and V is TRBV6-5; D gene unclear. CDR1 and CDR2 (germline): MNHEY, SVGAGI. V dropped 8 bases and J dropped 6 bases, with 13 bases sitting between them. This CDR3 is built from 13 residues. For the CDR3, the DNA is TGTGCCAGCTCTCAGGTTCATTATGAAAAACTGTTTTTT. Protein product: CASSQVHYEKLFF.

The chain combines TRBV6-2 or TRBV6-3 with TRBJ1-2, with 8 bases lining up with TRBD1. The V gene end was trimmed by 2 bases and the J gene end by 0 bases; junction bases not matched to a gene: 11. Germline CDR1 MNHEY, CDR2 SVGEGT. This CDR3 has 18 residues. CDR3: CASSYQSGTGSTNYGYTF. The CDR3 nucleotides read TGTGCCAGCAGTTACCAAAGTGGGACAGGTTCAACTAACTATGGCTACACCTTC.

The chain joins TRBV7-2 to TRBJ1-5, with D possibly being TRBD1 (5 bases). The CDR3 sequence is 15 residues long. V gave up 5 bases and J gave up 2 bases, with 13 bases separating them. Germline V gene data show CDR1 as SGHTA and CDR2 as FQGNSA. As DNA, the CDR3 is TGTGCCAGCAGCCAGGGCCCGGGGGGCAATCAGCCCCAGCATTTT. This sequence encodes CASSQGPGGNQPQHF.

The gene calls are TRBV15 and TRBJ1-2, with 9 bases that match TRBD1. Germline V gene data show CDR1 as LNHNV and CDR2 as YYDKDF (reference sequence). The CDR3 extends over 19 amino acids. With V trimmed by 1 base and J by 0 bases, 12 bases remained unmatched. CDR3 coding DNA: TGTGCCACCAGCAGAGCTCCGGGACAGGGATCCCTTCCTAACTATGGCTACACCTTC. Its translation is CATSRAPGQGSLPNYGYTF.

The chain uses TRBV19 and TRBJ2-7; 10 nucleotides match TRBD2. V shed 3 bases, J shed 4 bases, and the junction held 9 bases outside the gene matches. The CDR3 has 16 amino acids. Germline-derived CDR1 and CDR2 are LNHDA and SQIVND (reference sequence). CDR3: CASSIASGGTFYEQYF. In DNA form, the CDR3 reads TGTGCCAGTAGTATCGCTAGCGGGGGAACTTTTTACGAGCAGTACTTC.

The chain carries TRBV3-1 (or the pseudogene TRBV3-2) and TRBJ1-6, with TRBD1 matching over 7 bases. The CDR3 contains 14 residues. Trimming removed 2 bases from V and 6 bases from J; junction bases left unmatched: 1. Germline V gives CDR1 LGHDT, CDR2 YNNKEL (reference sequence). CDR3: CASSQRGLNSPLHF. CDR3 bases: TGTGCCAGCAGCCAAAGGGGGCTTAATTCACCCCTCCACTTT.

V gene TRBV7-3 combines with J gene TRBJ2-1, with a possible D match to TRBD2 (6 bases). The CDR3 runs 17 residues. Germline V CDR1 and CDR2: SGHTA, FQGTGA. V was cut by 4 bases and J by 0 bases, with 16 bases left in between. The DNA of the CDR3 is TGTGCCAGCAGCTCGCGGGGCCGGGGGAGCTCCTACAATGAGCAGTTCTTC. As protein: CASSSRGRGSSYNEQFF.

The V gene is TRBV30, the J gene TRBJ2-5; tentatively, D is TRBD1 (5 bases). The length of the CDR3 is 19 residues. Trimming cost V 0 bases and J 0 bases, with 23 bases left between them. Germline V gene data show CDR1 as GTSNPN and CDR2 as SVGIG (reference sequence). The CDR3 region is CAWSVLIGWGLGYQETQYF. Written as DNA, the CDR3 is TGTGCCTGGAGTGTATTAATTGGCTGGGGCTTAGGGTACCAAGAGACCCAGTACTTC.

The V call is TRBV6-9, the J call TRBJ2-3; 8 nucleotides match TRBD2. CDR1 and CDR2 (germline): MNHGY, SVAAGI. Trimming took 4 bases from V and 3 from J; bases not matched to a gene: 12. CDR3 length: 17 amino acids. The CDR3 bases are TGTGCCAGCAGTTCCTCAACCCTGACTAGCGAAACAGATACGCAGTATTTT. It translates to CASSSSTLTSETDTQYF.

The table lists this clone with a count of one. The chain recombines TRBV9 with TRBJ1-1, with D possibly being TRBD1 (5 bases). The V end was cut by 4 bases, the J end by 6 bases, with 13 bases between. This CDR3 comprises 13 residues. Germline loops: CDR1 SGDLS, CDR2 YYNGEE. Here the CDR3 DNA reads TGTGCCAGCAGCTCCTCGGGGGGGGCTGAAGCTTTCTTT. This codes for CASSSSGGAEAFF.

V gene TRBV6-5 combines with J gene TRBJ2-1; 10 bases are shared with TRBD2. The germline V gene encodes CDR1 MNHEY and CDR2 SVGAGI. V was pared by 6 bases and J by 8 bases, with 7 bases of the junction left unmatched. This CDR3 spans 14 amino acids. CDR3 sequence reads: CASSLAGVIDEQFF. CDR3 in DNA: TGTGCCAGCAGCCTAGCGGGGGTAATCGATGAGCAGTTCTTC.

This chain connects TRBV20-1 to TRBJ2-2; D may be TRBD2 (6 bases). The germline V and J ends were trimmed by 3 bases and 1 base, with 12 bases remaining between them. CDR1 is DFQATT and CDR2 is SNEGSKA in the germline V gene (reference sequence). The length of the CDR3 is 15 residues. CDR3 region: CSASRAGMNTGELFF. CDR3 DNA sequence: TGCAGTGCTAGTCGGGCGGGGATGAACACCGGGGAGCTGTTTTTT.

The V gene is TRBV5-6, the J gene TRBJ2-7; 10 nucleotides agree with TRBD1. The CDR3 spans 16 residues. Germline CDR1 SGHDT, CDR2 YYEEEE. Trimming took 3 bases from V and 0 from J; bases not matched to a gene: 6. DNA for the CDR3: TGTGCCAGCAGCTGGGGACAGGGGCTTTTCTCCTACGAGCAGTACTTC. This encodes CASSWGQGLFSYEQYF.

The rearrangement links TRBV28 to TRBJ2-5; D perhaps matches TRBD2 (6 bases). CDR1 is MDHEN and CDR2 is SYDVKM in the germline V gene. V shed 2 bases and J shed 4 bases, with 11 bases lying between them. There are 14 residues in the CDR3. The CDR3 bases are TGTGCCAGCAGTTTAGGAGGGGCCACAGAGACCCAGTACTTC. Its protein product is CASSLGGATETQYF.

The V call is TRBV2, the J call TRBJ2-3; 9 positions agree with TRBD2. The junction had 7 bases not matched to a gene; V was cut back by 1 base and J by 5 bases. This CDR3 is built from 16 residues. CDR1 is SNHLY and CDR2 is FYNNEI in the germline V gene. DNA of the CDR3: TGTGCCAGCAGTGAAGGGCGGGGGGGCCCGGTAGATACGCAGTATTTT. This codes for CASSEGRGGPVDTQYF.

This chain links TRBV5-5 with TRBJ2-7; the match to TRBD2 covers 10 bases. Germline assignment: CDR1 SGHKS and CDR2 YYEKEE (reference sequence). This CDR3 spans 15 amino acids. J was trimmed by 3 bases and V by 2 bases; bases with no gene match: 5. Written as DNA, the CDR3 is TGTGCCAGCAGCTTAATTAGCGGGGGGATCTACGAGCAGTACTTC. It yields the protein CASSLISGGIYEQYF.

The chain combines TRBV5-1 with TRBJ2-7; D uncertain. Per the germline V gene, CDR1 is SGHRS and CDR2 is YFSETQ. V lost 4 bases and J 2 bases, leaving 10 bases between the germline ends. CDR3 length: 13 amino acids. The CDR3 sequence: CASSQNVPYEQYF. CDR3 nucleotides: TGCGCCAGCAGCCAGAACGTCCCCTACGAGCAGTACTTC.

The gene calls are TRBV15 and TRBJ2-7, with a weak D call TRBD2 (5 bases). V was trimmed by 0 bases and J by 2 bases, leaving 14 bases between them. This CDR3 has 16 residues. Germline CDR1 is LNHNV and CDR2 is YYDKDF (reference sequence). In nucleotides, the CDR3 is TGTGCCACCAGCAGAGACCTTACGGCGGGTGCCTACGAGCAGTACTTC. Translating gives CATSRDLTAGAYEQYF.

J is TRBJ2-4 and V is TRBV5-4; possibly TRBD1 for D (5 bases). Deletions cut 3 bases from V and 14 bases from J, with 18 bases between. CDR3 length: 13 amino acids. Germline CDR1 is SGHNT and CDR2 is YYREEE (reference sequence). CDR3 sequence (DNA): TGTGCCAGCAGCTCGGAAAGGGGTTTTTTGGAGTACTTC. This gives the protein CASSSERGFLEYF.